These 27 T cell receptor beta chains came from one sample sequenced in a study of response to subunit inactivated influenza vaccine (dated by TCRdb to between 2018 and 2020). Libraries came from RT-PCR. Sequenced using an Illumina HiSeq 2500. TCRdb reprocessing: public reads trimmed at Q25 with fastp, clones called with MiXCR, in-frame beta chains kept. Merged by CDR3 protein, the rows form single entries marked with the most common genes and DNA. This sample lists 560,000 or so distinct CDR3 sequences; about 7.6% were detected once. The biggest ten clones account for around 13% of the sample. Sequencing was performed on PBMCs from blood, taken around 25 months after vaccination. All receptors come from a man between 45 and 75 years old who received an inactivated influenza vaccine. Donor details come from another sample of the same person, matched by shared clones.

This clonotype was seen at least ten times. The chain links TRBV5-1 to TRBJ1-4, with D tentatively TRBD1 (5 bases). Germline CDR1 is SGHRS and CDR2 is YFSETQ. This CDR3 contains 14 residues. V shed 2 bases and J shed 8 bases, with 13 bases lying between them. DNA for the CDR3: TGCGCCAGCAGCTTCAGCAGGGCGGGAGAAAAACTGTTTTTT. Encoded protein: CASSFSRAGEKLFF.

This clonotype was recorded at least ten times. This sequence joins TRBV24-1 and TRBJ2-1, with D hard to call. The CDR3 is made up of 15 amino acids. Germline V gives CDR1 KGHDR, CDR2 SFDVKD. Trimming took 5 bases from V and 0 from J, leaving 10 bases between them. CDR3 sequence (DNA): TGTGCCACCAGTGGTGCCGCAAGCTCCTACAATGAGCAGTTCTTC. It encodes CATSGAASSYNEQFF.

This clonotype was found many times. The CDR3 loop is CASSSHPPSYNEQFF. CDR3 nucleotide sequence: TGTGCCAGCAGCTCTCACCCTCCCTCCTACAATGAGCAGTTCTTC. J is TRBJ2-1 and V is TRBV7-2, with D hard to call. The CDR3 consists of 15 residues. CDR1 and CDR2 from the germline V gene are SGHTA and FQGNSA. V shed 4 bases and J shed 0 bases, with 10 bases lying between them.

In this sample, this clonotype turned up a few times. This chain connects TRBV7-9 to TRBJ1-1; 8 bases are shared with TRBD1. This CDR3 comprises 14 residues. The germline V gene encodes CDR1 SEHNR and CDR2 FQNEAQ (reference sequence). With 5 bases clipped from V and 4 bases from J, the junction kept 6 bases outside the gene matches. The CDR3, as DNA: TGTGCCAGCAGCGAACGGACAGGGTTCACTGAAGCTTTCTTT. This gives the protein CASSERTGFTEAFF.

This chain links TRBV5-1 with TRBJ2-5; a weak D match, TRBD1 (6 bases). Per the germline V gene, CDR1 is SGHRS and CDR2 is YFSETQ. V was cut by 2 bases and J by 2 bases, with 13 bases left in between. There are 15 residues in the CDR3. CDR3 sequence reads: CASSFTPGHQETQYF. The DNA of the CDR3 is TGCGCCAGCAGCTTTACTCCGGGACATCAAGAGACCCAGTACTTC.

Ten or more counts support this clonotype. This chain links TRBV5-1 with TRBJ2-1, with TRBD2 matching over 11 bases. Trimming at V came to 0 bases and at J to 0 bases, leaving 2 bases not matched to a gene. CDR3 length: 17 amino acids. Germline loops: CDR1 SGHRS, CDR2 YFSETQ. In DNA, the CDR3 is TGCGCCAGCAGCTTGGGTGGGACTAGCGGCTCCTACAATGAGCAGTTCTTC. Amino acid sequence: CASSLGGTSGSYNEQFF.

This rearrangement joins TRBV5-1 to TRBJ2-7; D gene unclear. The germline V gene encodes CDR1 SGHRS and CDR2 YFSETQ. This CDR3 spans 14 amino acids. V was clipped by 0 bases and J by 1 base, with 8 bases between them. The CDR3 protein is CASSLEVESYEQYF. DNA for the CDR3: TGCGCCAGCAGCTTGGAGGTAGAATCCTACGAGCAGTACTTC.

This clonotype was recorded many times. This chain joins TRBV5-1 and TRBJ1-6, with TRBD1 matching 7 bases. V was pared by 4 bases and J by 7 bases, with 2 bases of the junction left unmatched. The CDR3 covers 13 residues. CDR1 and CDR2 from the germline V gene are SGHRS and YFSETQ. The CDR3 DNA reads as TGCGCCAGCAGCGACAGGGAAAATTCACCCCTCCACTTT. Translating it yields CASSDRENSPLHF.

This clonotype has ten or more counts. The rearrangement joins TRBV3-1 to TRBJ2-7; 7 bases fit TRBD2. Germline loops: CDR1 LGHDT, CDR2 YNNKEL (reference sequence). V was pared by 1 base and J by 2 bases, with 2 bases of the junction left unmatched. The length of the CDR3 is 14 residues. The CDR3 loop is CASSQGEGTYEQYF. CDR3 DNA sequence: TGTGCCAGCAGCCAAGGGGAGGGCACCTACGAGCAGTACTTC.

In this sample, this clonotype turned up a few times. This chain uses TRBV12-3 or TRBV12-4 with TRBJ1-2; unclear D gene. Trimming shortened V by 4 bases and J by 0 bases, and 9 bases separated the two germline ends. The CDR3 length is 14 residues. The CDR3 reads CASSSTGTNYGYTF. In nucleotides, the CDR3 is TGTGCCAGCAGTTCGACGGGAACTAACTATGGCTACACCTTC.

The CDR3 spells CATSRDTGSVYGYTF. The CDR3 bases are TGTGCCACCAGCAGAGATACAGGGAGTGTCTATGGCTACACCTTC. The chain couples TRBV15 to TRBJ1-2; tentative D call: TRBD1 (6 bases). Germline V CDR1 and CDR2: LNHNV, YYDKDF (reference sequence). V lost 0 bases to trimming and J lost 4 bases, with 12 bases between them. This CDR3 has 15 residues.

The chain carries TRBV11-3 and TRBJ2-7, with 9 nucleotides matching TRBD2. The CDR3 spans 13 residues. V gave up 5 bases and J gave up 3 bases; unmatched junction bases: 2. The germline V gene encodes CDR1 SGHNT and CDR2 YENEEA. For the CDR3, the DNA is TGTGCCAGCAGCCGGACTAGCGACTACGAGCAGTACTTC. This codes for CASSRTSDYEQYF.

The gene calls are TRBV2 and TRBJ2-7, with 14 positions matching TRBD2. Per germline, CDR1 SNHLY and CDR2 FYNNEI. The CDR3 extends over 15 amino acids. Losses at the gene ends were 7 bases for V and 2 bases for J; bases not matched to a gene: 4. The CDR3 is CASNLGLAGAYEQYF. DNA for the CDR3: TGTGCCAGCAATCTGGGACTAGCGGGGGCCTACGAGCAGTACTTC. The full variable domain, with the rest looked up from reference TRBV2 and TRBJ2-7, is EPEVTQTPSHQVTQMGQEVILRCVPISNHLYFYWYRQILGQKVEFLVSFYNNEISEKSEIFDDQFSVERPDGSNFTLKIRSTKLEDSAMYFCASNLGLAGAYEQYFGPGTRLTVT.

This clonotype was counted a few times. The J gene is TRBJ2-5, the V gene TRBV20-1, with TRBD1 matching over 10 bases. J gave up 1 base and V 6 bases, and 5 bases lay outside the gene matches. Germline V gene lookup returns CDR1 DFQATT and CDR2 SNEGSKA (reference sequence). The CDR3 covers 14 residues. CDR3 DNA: TGCAGTGCCTGGGACAGGGGTTTCCAAGAGACCCAGTACTTC. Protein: CSAWDRGFQETQYF.

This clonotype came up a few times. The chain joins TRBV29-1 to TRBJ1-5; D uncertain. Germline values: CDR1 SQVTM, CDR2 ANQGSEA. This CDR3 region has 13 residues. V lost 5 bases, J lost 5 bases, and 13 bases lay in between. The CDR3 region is CSVRRAADQPQHF. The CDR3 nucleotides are TGCAGCGTTCGCCGTGCGGCTGATCAGCCCCAGCATTTT.

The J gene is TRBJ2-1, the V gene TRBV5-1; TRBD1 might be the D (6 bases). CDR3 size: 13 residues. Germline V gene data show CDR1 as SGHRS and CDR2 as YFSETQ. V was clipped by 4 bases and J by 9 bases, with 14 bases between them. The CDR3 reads CASSAQGYAEQFF. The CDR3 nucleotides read TGCGCCAGCAGCGCGCAGGGGTATGCTGAGCAGTTCTTC.

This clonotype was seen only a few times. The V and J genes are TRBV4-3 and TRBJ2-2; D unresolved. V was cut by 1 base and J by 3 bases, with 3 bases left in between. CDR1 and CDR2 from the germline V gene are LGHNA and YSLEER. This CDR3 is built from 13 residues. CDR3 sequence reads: CASSQVDTGELFF. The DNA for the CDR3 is TGCGCCAGCAGCCAAGTGGACACCGGGGAGCTGTTTTTT.

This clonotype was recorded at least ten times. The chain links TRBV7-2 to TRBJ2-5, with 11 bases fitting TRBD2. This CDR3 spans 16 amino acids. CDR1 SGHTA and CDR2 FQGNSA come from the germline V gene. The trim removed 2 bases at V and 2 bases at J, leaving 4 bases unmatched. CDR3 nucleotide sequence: TGTGCCAGCAGCTTAATAAGACTAGCGGGACAAGAGACCCAGTACTTC. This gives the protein CASSLIRLAGQETQYF.

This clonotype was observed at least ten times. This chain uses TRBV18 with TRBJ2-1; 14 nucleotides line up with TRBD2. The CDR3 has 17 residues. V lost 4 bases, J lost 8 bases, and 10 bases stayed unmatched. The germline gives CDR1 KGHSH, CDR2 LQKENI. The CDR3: CASSQGTSGSGSDEQFF. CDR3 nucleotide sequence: TGTGCCAGCTCACAAGGGACTAGCGGGAGTGGTAGTGATGAGCAGTTCTTC.

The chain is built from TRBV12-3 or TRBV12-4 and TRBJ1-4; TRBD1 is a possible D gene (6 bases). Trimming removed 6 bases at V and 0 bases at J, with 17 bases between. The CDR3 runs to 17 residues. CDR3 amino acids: CASRGGARSATNEKLFF. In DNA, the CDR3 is TGTGCCAGCAGGGGGGGGGCTCGATCCGCAACTAATGAAAAACTGTTTTTT.

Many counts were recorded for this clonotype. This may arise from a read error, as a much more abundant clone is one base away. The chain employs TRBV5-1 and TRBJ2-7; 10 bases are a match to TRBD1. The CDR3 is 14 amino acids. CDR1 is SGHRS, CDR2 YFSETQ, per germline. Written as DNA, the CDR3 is TGTGCCAGCAGCCCCGGGACAGGGGTCTACGAGCAGTACTTC. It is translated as CASSPGTGVYEQYF. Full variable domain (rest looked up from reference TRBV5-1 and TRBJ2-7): KAGVTQTPRYLIKTRGQQVTLSCSPISGHRSVSWYQQTPGQGLQFLFEYFSETQRNKGNFPGRFSGRQFSNSRSEMNVSTLELGDSALYLCASSPGTGVYEQYFGPGTRLTVT.

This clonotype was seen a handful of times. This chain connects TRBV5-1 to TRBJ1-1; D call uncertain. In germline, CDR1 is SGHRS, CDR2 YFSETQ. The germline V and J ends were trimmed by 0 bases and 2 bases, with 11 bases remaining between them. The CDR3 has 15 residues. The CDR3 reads CASSLDLARNTEAFF. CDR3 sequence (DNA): TGCGCCAGCAGCTTGGATCTTGCCAGAAACACTGAAGCTTTCTTT.

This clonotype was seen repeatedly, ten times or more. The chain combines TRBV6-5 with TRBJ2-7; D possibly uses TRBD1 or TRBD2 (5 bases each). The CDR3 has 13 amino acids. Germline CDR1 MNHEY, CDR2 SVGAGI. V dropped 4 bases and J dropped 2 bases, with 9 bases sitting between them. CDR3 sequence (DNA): TGTGCCAGCAGTTGGGGACGGACCTACGAGCAGTACTTC. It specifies CASSWGRTYEQYF.

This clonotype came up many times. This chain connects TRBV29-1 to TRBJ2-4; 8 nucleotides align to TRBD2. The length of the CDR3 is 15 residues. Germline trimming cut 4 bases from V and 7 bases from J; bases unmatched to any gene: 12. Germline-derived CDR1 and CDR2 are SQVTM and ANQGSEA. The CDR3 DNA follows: TGCAGCGTTGGAATGCGACTAGCGACCCTGAACATTCAGTACTTC. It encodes CSVGMRLATLNIQYF.

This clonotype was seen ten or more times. The CDR3 DNA follows: TGTGCCAGCAGCGTAGGGGGGGTTTCCTACGAGCAGTACTTC. Translating gives CASSVGGVSYEQYF. The chain carries TRBV9 and TRBJ2-7, with a tentative D call TRBD2 (6 bases). V was trimmed by 0 bases and J by 1 base, leaving 8 bases between them. This CDR3 is built from 14 residues. Germline V gene data show CDR1 as SGDLS and CDR2 as YYNGEE. The full variable domain, rest sourced from reference TRBV9 and TRBJ2-7, is DSGVTQTPKHLITATGQRVTLRCSPRSGDLSVYWYQQSLDQGLQFLIQYYNGEERAKGNILERFSAQQFPDLHSELNLSSLELGDSALYFCASSVGGVSYEQYFGPGTRLTVT.

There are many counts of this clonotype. The CDR3 coding sequence is TGTGCCCATTCAAGTAGCGGACCCACAGATACGCAGTATTTT. Translation: CAHSSSGPTDTQYF. The chain has TRBV6-1 and TRBJ2-3; a weak D match, TRBD2 (6 bases). The CDR3 has 14 amino acids. With 11 bases removed from V and 2 bases from J, the gap between germline ends came to 17 bases. Germline CDR1 and CDR2: MNHNS and SASEGT.

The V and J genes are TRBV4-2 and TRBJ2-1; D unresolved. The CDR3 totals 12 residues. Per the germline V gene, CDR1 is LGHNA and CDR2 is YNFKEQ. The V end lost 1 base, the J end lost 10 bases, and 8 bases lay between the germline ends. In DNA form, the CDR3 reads TGTGCCAGCAGCCAAGTTGGCGGCGAGCAGTTCTTC. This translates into CASSQVGGEQFF.